Reported below is one T cell receptor beta chain. Its antigen remains unidentified. How the authors handled the data: For the immunoSEQ data, sequences were junction-only without quality scores, so filtering differed. TCRdb's copy holds only in-frame clones and misses some; the assay was immunoSEQ multiplex PCR. That table furnishes V, J and clone size, whereas the DNA furnished D and trimming. The sample consists of approximately 2,200,000 clones, about 92% of them appearing once. It was CD45RO-negative cells, positively selected for CCR7, that made up naive CD8 cells, with terminally differentiated effector memory CD45RA+ cells excluded. The sample belongs to a study of shared clonotypes between healthy human individuals. Whole-study results and caveats: Clonotype sharing across donors was expected to vary with sequencing depth.

The TCR originated in a man aged 18 to 29 in good health. Some clones in this sample may be carry-over from other donors' samples. Sequencing was performed on naive CD8+ T cells from PBMCs.

As DNA, the CDR3 is TGTGCCACATATGAGGGGGCGAATCAGCCCCAGCATTTT. This gives the protein CATYEGANQPQHF. The chain employs TRBV6-1 and TRBJ1-5, with 7 nucleotides matching TRBD1. The junction had 7 bases not matched to a gene; V was cut back by 10 bases and J by 4 bases. CDR1 is MNHNS and CDR2 is SASEGT in the germline V gene. The CDR3 sequence is 13 residues long.